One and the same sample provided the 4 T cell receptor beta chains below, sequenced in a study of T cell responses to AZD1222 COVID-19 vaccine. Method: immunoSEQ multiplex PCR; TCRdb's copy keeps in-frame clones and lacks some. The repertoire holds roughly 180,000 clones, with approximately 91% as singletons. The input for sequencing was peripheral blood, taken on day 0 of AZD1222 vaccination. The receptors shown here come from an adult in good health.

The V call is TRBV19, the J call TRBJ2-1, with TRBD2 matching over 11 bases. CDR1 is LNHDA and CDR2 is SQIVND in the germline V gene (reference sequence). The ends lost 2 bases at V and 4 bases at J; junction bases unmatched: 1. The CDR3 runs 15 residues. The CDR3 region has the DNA TGTGCCAGTAGTATACGGACTAGCGGGTACAATGAGCAGTTCTTC. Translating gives CASSIRTSGYNEQFF.

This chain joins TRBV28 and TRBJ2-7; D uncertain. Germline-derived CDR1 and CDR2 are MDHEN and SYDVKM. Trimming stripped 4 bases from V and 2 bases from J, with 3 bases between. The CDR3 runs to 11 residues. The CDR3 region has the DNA TGTGCCAGCAGTTCTCCCTACGAGCAGTACTTC. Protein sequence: CASSSPYEQYF.

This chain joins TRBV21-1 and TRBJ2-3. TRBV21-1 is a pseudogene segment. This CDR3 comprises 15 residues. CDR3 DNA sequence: TGTGCCAGCAGCAAAGAGGAGGGGGGTAAAAATACGCAGTATTTT. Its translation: CASSKEEGGKNTQYF.

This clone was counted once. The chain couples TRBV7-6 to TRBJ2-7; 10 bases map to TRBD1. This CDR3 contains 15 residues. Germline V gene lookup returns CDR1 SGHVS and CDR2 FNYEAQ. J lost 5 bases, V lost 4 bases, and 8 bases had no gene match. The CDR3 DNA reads TGTGCCAGCAGCTGGGGACAGGGGCCGTTGGACGAGCAGTACTTC. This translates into CASSWGQGPLDEQYF.